This T cell receptor (beta chain) was documented in a study of OX40 agonist ivuxolimab in advanced cancers. Looking at the study overall: The study enrolled dose-escalation patients with hepatocellular carcinoma, melanoma, renal cell or head and neck cancer.

Data came from immunoSEQ multiplex PCR; TCRdb stores just in-frame clones and leaves some out. The sample has tens of thousands of clones, approximately 90% seen once. Of note for this clone: The antigen remains unidentified.

Study findings and constraints: Among T cells, CD8+ cells averaged more expanded clones than CD4+ cells.

Individuals having autoimmune disease history or systemic immunosuppression were not enrolled. The sequence came from an adult with an advanced solid tumor such as melanoma, head and neck, liver or kidney cancer. Source: CD4+ or CD8+ T cells sorted from blood, taken in a trial of the OX40 agonist ivuxolimab.

CDR3: CASSIPPGQGGYSNQPQHF. The CDR3 bases are TGTGCCAGTAGTATTCCGCCCGGGCAGGGAGGTTATAGCAATCAGCCCCAGCATTTT. The chain employs TRBV19 and TRBJ1-5; weak D call: TRBD1 (5 bases). V was shortened by 3 bases and J by 0 bases, with 21 bases between the two germline ends. Per germline, CDR1 LNHDA and CDR2 SQIVND (reference sequence). This CDR3 spans 19 amino acids.